These 7 T cell receptor beta chains originate from one sample sequenced in a study of neurological immune-mediated disorders (dated 2019 in TCRdb). The method behind the library was 5' RACE. The listed sequencing device is Illumina HiSeq 2500. TCRdb reprocessing: public reads trimmed at Q25 with fastp, clones called with MiXCR, in-frame beta chains kept. For every CDR3 protein sequence, its rows merge into one entry that carries the most common genes and DNA. The sample has tens of thousands of distinct CDR3 sequences on record, 4% to 5.5% of them singletons. The ten largest clones add up to under 6.5% of the sample. Sample: PBMCs. The receptors come from a woman aged 55-70 years with multiple sclerosis.

This clonotype came up many times. CDR3 sequence (DNA): TGTGCCACCAGCAGCGAAAACACTGAAGCTTTCTTT. Protein sequence: CATSSENTEAFF. This sequence joins TRBV15 and TRBJ1-1; D gene uncertain. CDR1 LNHNV and CDR2 YYDKDF come from the germline V gene (reference sequence). The CDR3 length is 12 residues. V was shortened by 3 bases and J by 2 bases, with 4 bases between the two germline ends.

The sample holds many counts of this clonotype. The rearrangement joins TRBV20-1 to TRBJ2-3; D is perhaps TRBD2 (5 bases). Germline values: CDR1 DFQATT, CDR2 SNEGSKA (reference sequence). This CDR3 contains 11 residues. V lost 6 bases, J lost 11 bases, and 15 bases lay in between. The CDR3 DNA reads as TGCAGTGCGGGTACTAGAGAGGGGCAGTATTTT. This codes for CSAGTREGQYF.

The chain has TRBV7-9 and TRBJ2-2, with D perhaps matching TRBD2 (5 bases). Germline V gives CDR1 SEHNR, CDR2 FQNEAQ (reference sequence). Trimming took off 6 bases at V and 0 bases at J, with 14 bases between the two ends. The length of the CDR3 is 16 residues. In nucleotides, the CDR3 is TGTGCCAGCAGTTCTAAGGGAGCAGCGAACACCGGGGAGCTGTTTTTT. This sequence encodes CASSSKGAANTGELFF.

The chain links TRBV7-2 to TRBJ2-3, with D perhaps given as TRBD1 or TRBD2 (5 bases each). V was trimmed by 5 bases and J by 1 base, leaving 10 bases between them. The CDR3 sequence is 14 residues long. CDR1 and CDR2 (germline): SGHTA, FQGNSA. The CDR3 region is CASSLGPRTDTQYF. The CDR3 DNA reads TGTGCCAGCAGCCTGGGACCGCGCACAGATACGCAGTATTTT.

This clonotype occurred many times. The rearrangement joins TRBV20-1 to TRBJ2-3, with 8 bases aligning to TRBD2. The J segment lost 5 bases and the V segment lost 7 bases, leaving 8 bases of the junction unmatched. Germline V CDR1 and CDR2: DFQATT, SNEGSKA (reference sequence). This CDR3 is 13 amino acids long. CDR3 region: CSERASGLDTQYF. The CDR3 DNA is TGCAGTGAGAGGGCTAGCGGGTTAGATACGCAGTATTTT.

This clonotype was counted many times. V usage is TRBV6-6 and J usage is TRBJ1-2; D is perhaps TRBD1 (5 bases). Germline CDR1 is MNHNY and CDR2 is SVGAGI (reference sequence). This CDR3 is built from 12 residues. V was shortened by 6 bases and J by 8 bases, with 13 bases between the two germline ends. The CDR3 reads CASSRAATGYTF. The CDR3 region has the DNA TGTGCCAGCAGCAGGGCAGCGACAGGCTACACCTTC.

In its sample, this clonotype was seen a few times. This chain links TRBV9 with TRBJ1-1; D may be TRBD1 (5 bases). Germline V gene data show CDR1 as SGDLS and CDR2 as YYNGEE. CDR3 length equals 13 residues. Trimming pared 2 bases from V and 4 bases from J, leaving 9 bases between. CDR3 nucleotides: TGTGCCAGCAGCGTGGGACGTGGCACTGAAGCTTTCTTT. Translated, it gives CASSVGRGTEAFF.